This note documents a single T cell receptor (beta chain) sequence. The data stem from a study of T cells in Graves' hyperthyroidism and ophthalmopathy. CDR3 size: 12 residues. V lost 1 base and J 9 bases, leaving 10 bases between the germline ends. The germline CDR1 and CDR2 sequences are SGHAT and FQNNGV. Subjects aged 18 to 65 presented with newly diagnosed hyperthyroidism of less than 2 months' duration. Amplification yielded TCR beta CDR3 regions, with RNA transcripts as the source. A set of HTBI primers served as the primers for a first-round RT-PCR of the TCR CDR3. TCRdb ran MiXCR on the multiplex PCR reads and lists one entry per CDR3 protein. Among 750,000 to 950,000 distinct CDR3 sequences, 38% were seen once, and the ten largest hold 8.9%.

Input material: blood. The sequence came from a man aged 18 to 29 with Graves' hyperthyroidism. The chain joins TRBV11-2 to TRBJ2-7; the D is unclear. CDR3 residues: CASSLGEIRQYF. The CDR3 DNA reads as TGTGCCAGCAGCTTAGGAGAGATAAGGCAGTACTTC.